A single sample is the source of the 24 T cell receptor beta chains below, sequenced in a study of blood T cell repertoires in COVID-19. This table comes from immunoSEQ multiplex PCR, and its TCRdb copy is limited to in-frame clones, with some not included. In the table there are almost 65,000 clones, roughly 91% of which are singletons. Sequenced: PBMCs or T cells enriched from blood (not recorded which). All receptors come from a woman aged 40 to 49 who had recovered from COVID-19.

This clone was counted once. The chain employs TRBV7-8 and TRBJ2-1; the D gene is possibly TRBD2 (7 bases). The CDR3 is 16 residues long. V shed 5 bases and J shed 1 base, with 15 bases lying between them. Germline V gene lookup returns CDR1 SGHVS and CDR2 FQNEAQ. The CDR3 nucleotides are TGTGCCAGCAGCCCGGAAAGGGGGGGATCCTACAATGAGCAGTTCTTC. The encoded protein is CASSPERGGSYNEQFF.

This chain joins TRBV11-3 and TRBJ1-1; the match to TRBD1 covers 10 bases. Per the germline V gene, CDR1 is SGHNT and CDR2 is YENEEA. V lost 5 bases, J lost 4 bases, and 4 bases stayed unmatched. The CDR3 sequence is 14 residues long. CDR3 protein: CASSRQGAGTEAFF. The CDR3 bases are TGTGCCAGCAGCCGACAGGGGGCTGGCACTGAAGCTTTCTTT.

This clone was detected a few times. One end of the junction varies from germline; a read error may be responsible. This chain connects TRBV11-2 to TRBJ2-5; the D is unclear. CDR1 SGHAT and CDR2 FQNNGV come from the germline V gene. The CDR3 sequence is 14 residues long. The CDR3 spells CASSHPATQESQYF. DNA for the CDR3: TGTGCCAGCAGCCATCCAGCGACGCAAGAGTCCCAGTACTTC.

The chain couples TRBV19 to TRBJ2-3; TRBD2 matches 7 bases. There are 17 residues in the CDR3. Germline trimming cut 2 bases from V and 2 bases from J; bases unmatched to any gene: 10. Germline V CDR1 and CDR2: LNHDA, SQIVND (reference sequence). The CDR3 here is CASSIIMGGALTDTQYF. For the CDR3, the DNA is TGTGCCAGTAGTATAATAATGGGAGGGGCCCTCACAGATACGCAGTATTTT.

This chain links TRBV27 with TRBJ2-2; D perhaps matches TRBD1 (6 bases). There are 14 residues in the CDR3. Germline assignment: CDR1 MNHEY and CDR2 SMNVEV (reference sequence). The V end was cut by 3 bases, the J end by 5 bases, with 10 bases between. CDR3 sequence (DNA): TGTGCCAGCAGTTTCCAGGGGTTAACCGGGGAGCTGTTTTTT. Its protein is CASSFQGLTGELFF.

CDR3 bases: TGCGCCAGCTCAAAAACCAGGCTTAACACAGATACGCAGTATTTT. Amino acids: CASSKTRLNTDTQYF. The J gene is TRBJ2-3, the V gene TRBV10-2; D call uncertain. Trimming took 8 bases from V and 2 from J, leaving 17 bases between them. Germline CDR1 WSHSY, CDR2 SAAADI. The CDR3 is 15 amino acids.

The chain joins TRBV7-2 to TRBJ1-4; 10 nucleotides line up with TRBD1. The germline gives CDR1 SGHTA, CDR2 FQGNSA. This CDR3 comprises 15 residues. J was trimmed by 6 bases and V by 3 bases; bases with no gene match: 4. CDR3 residues: CASSLSTGGHEKLFF. CDR3 in DNA: TGTGCCAGCAGCTTGTCGACAGGGGGCCATGAAAAACTGTTTTTT. Full variable domain (remainder filled in from reference TRBV7-2 and TRBJ1-4): GAGVSQSPSNKVTEKGKDVELRCDPISGHTALYWYRQSLGQGLEFLIYFQGNSAPDKSGLPSDRFSAERTGGSVSTLTIQRTQQEDSAVYLCASSLSTGGHEKLFFGSGTQLSVL.

The chain links TRBV6-5 to TRBJ2-4; TRBD1 agrees at 10 bases. Trimming cost V 6 bases and J 6 bases; bases outside gene matches: 8. CDR1 is MNHEY, CDR2 SVGAGI, per germline. There are 15 residues in the CDR3. The CDR3 loop is CASSDRQGARNIQYF. The CDR3 DNA reads as TGTGCCAGCAGCGATAGACAGGGGGCAAGAAACATTCAGTACTTC.

The V and J genes are TRBV6-5 and TRBJ2-5; D might be TRBD1 (5 bases). The CDR3 spans 13 residues. Deletions cut 7 bases from V and 4 bases from J, with 13 bases between. Germline-derived CDR1 and CDR2 are MNHEY and SVGAGI. The DNA of the CDR3 is TGTGCCAGCAAAGGTACAGGTCGAGAGACCCAGTACTTC. The encoded protein is CASKGTGRETQYF.

The chain combines TRBV29-1 with TRBJ2-4, with TRBD2 matching 14 bases. Germline CDR1 is SQVTM and CDR2 is ANQGSEA. This CDR3 has 14 residues. Trimming removed 4 bases from V and 9 bases from J; junction bases left unmatched: 5. The CDR3 bases are TGCAGCGTTGCCGGACTAGCGGGGGGAGGCATTCAGTACTTC. Its protein product is CSVAGLAGGGIQYF.

The V gene is TRBV5-4, the J gene TRBJ1-2; possible D gene TRBD1, 5 bases. The V gene lost 0 bases and the J gene lost 4 bases, with 16 bases spanning the gap. The V gene's germline CDR1 is SGHNT and CDR2 YYREEE (reference sequence). This CDR3 has 16 amino acids. Written as DNA, the CDR3 is TGTGCCAGCAGCTTGGATAAAGGGGTTGTCTCCTATGGCTACACCTTC. This gives the protein CASSLDKGVVSYGYTF.

The V and J genes are TRBV14 and TRBJ2-1, with 9 bases fitting TRBD2. Germline lookup yields CDR1 SGHDN and CDR2 FVKESK. The V segment lost 7 bases and the J segment 9 bases; nucleotides outside the gene matches: 7. This CDR3 contains 13 residues. CDR3 DNA sequence: TGTGCCAGCAAGAGAGCGGGGGGTGTTGAGCAGTTCTTC. Protein sequence: CASKRAGGVEQFF.

This clone has more than one count but fewer than ten. This chain links TRBV10-1 with TRBJ1-5, with D unresolved. Germline CDR1 and CDR2: WNHNN and SYGVQD (reference sequence). The CDR3 is 13 residues long. Trimming shortened V by 4 bases and J by 0 bases, and 4 bases separated the two germline ends. The CDR3 region has the DNA TGCGCCAGCAGTGTAAATAGCAATCAGCCCCAGCATTTT. Translated: CASSVNSNQPQHF.

V and J are TRBV19 and TRBJ2-5; 10 bases are shared with TRBD1. The J segment lost 4 bases and the V segment lost 3 bases, leaving 5 bases of the junction unmatched. The CDR3 is 15 amino acids. Germline V lookup: CDR1 LNHDA, CDR2 SQIVND (reference sequence). CDR3 residues: CASSIDRGLRETQYF. The CDR3 DNA reads TGTGCCAGTAGTATTGACAGGGGGCTGCGAGAGACCCAGTACTTC. Based on the CDR3 plus reference TRBV19 and TRBJ2-5, the full variable domain is DGGITQSPKYLFRKEGQNVTLSCEQNLNHDAMYWYRQDPGQGLRLIYYSQIVNDFQKGDIAEGYSVSREKKESFPLTVTSAQKNPTAFYLCASSIDRGLRETQYFGPGTRLLVL.

The CDR3 DNA follows: TGTGCCAGTAGTCCCGGACAGGGGAGCTCCTACGAGCAGTACTTC. Protein sequence: CASSPGQGSSYEQYF. The chain is built from TRBV19 and TRBJ2-7, with 9 bases matching TRBD1. Losses at the gene ends were 5 bases for V and 0 bases for J; bases not matched to a gene: 5. Germline values: CDR1 LNHDA, CDR2 SQIVND (reference sequence). The CDR3 contains 15 residues.

In its sample, this clone was seen a few times. The gene calls are TRBV7-2 and TRBJ2-4; 8 bases are shared with TRBD2. CDR3 size: 14 residues. After removal of 3 bases from V and 7 bases from J, the junction contained 5 bases not matched to a gene. Germline CDR1 is SGHTA and CDR2 is FQGNSA. The CDR3 region has the DNA TGTGCCAGCAGCTTCCAGCGGGGGCAGAACATTCAGTACTTC. This codes for CASSFQRGQNIQYF.

This chain links TRBV3-1 (or the pseudogene TRBV3-2) with TRBJ1-1, with 10 bases matching TRBD1. The junction had 7 bases not matched to a gene; V was cut back by 3 bases and J by 3 bases. The CDR3 consists of 16 residues. CDR1 is LGHDT, CDR2 YNNKEL, per germline (reference sequence). The CDR3 sequence is CASSQGQGWSDTEAFF. Written as DNA, the CDR3 is TGTGCCAGCAGCCAGGGACAGGGGTGGAGCGACACTGAAGCTTTCTTT.

This sequence joins TRBV5-1 and TRBJ2-7; 7 bases align to TRBD2. The CDR3 runs 16 residues. The V segment lost 4 bases and the J segment 5 bases; nucleotides outside the gene matches: 15. Per germline, CDR1 SGHRS and CDR2 YFSETQ. CDR3 coding DNA: TGCGCCAGCAGCGAGCCTAGCGGCGAACCTGGGCACGAGCAGTACTTC. This translates into CASSEPSGEPGHEQYF.

The rearrangement links TRBV5-6 to TRBJ2-1, with TRBD2 matching 7 bases. Germline values: CDR1 SGHDT, CDR2 YYEEEE. The CDR3 covers 15 residues. The V gene end was trimmed by 3 bases and the J gene end by 3 bases; junction bases not matched to a gene: 6. The CDR3 is CASSSPGLHYNEQFF. The CDR3 DNA reads TGTGCCAGCAGCTCACCGGGACTACACTACAATGAGCAGTTCTTC.

The CDR3 DNA sequence: TGTGCCAGCAGTCCTCGGGACAGCTCCTACGAGCAGTACTTC. Residues: CASSPRDSSYEQYF. V is TRBV5-4 and J is TRBJ2-7; 7 bases fit TRBD1. Looked up from germline, CDR1 is SGHNT and CDR2 is YYREEE (reference sequence). The CDR3 is 14 residues long. The V and J ends lost 5 bases and 0 bases, in that order; junction bases with no gene match: 5.

This chain links TRBV5-4 with TRBJ2-7; 8 bases agree with TRBD1. The germline gives CDR1 SGHNT, CDR2 YYREEE (reference sequence). The CDR3 totals 14 residues. With 0 bases clipped from V and 3 bases from J, the junction kept 2 bases outside the gene matches. In DNA form, the CDR3 reads TGTGCCAGCAGCTTGGATGGACAGGGCTACGAGCAGTACTTC. Its protein is CASSLDGQGYEQYF.

V and J are TRBV7-9 and TRBJ2-1; D is uncertain. The CDR3 consists of 14 residues. V gave up 0 bases and J gave up 6 bases, with 9 bases separating them. Germline V gene lookup returns CDR1 SEHNR and CDR2 FQNEAQ (reference sequence). The CDR3 region is CASSLAASVNEQFF. CDR3 DNA sequence: TGTGCCAGCAGCTTAGCGGCCTCAGTCAATGAGCAGTTCTTC. The full variable domain, completed using reference TRBV7-9 and TRBJ2-1, is DTGVSQNPRHKITKRGQNVTFRCDPISEHNRLYWYRQTLGQGPEFLTYFQNEAQLEKSRLLSDRFSAERPKGSFSTLEIQRTEQGDSAMYLCASSLAASVNEQFFGPGTRLTVL.

The chain uses TRBV7-8 and TRBJ2-7; D perhaps matches TRBD1 (5 bases). V lost 4 bases to trimming and J lost 7 bases, with 17 bases between them. The CDR3 covers 14 residues. Germline V gene sequence: CDR1 SGHVS, CDR2 FQNEAQ. The CDR3 DNA reads TGTGCCAGCAGCTCCGGACAACCCCGCAGGGAGCAGTACTTC. This gives the protein CASSSGQPRREQYF.

J is TRBJ2-2 and V is TRBV19, with D possibly being TRBD2 (6 bases). CDR1 and CDR2 from the germline V gene are LNHDA and SQIVND (reference sequence). CDR3 length equals 18 residues. V gave up 5 bases and J gave up 3 bases, with 22 bases separating them. For the CDR3, the DNA is TGTGCCAGTAGTCGGGGAGCAACCGGAGGAGGGGACACCGGGGAGCTGTTTTTT. It encodes CASSRGATGGGDTGELFF.